This entry lists 14 T cell receptor beta chains sequenced from one sample in a study of T cells in Graves' hyperthyroidism and ophthalmopathy. RNA transcripts gave rise to amplified TCR beta CDR3 regions. The TCR CDR3 first-round RT-PCR relied on the HTBI primer set. TCRdb itself ran the multiplex PCR reads through MiXCR, one entry per CDR3 protein. The sample comprises over 450,000 distinct CDR3 sequences, 13% to 15% of which are singletons, and less than 20% rests with the top ten. The sample taken for sequencing was blood. These receptors were taken from a woman between 18 and 29 years old with Graves' hyperthyroidism.

This chain links TRBV9 with TRBJ1-6; D call uncertain. The CDR3 runs 17 residues. The V gene's germline CDR1 is SGDLS and CDR2 YYNGEE. V shed 0 bases and J shed 0 bases, with 10 bases lying between them. The CDR3 loop is CASSVGPFSSYNSPLHF. Here the CDR3 DNA reads TGTGCCAGCAGCGTAGGCCCTTTTAGCTCCTATAATTCACCCCTCCACTTT. Combining the CDR3 with reference TRBV9 and TRBJ1-6 gives the whole variable domain DSGVTQTPKHLITATGQRVTLRCSPRSGDLSVYWYQQSLDQGLQFLIQYYNGEERAKGNILERFSAQQFPDLHSELNLSSLELGDSALYFCASSVGPFSSYNSPLHFGNGTRLTVT.

About this clonotype itself: A much larger clone sits a single nucleotide away, making a read error possible. The rearrangement uses TRBV4-1 and TRBJ2-5; either TRBD1 or TRBD2 may fit D (5 bases each). From germline, CDR1 is MGHRA and CDR2 YSYEKL. The CDR3 totals 13 residues. The V end was cut by 2 bases, the J end by 5 bases, with 9 bases between. For the CDR3, the DNA is TGCGCCAGCAGCCAATACGAGGGGGAGACCCAGTACTTC. Amino acid sequence: CASSQYEGETQYF.

The table lists this clonotype with many counts. V usage is TRBV7-8 and J usage is TRBJ2-5, with TRBD2 matching over 12 bases. Looked up from germline, CDR1 is SGHVS and CDR2 is FQNEAQ. The J segment lost 5 bases and the V segment lost 1 base, leaving 5 bases of the junction unmatched. This CDR3 comprises 16 residues. This CDR3 reads CASSLGTSGIDETQYF. In nucleotides, the CDR3 is TGTGCCAGCAGCTTAGGGACTAGCGGGATTGATGAGACCCAGTACTTC.

Ten or more counts support this clonotype. This chain uses TRBV11-2 with TRBJ2-7; no clear D gene. This CDR3 is built from 12 residues. CDR1 is SGHAT, CDR2 FQNNGV, per germline. The V end lost 3 bases, the J end lost 2 bases, and 5 bases lay between the germline ends. CDR3 in DNA: TGTGCCAGCAGCTTTGGGACCTACGAGCAGTACGTC. Protein product: CASSFGTYEQYV.

There are many counts of this clonotype. The CDR3 nucleotides are TGTGCCAGCAGCTTAAGAGGCGGGACGGATTATGGCTACACCTTC. Encoded protein: CASSLRGGTDYGYTF. This chain connects TRBV7-3 to TRBJ1-2; tentatively, D is TRBD1 (5 bases). CDR3 size: 15 residues. CDR1 and CDR2 (germline): SGHTA, FQGTGA. V was clipped by 1 base and J by 5 bases, with 14 bases between them.

The genes are TRBV7-8 and TRBJ1-1; D remains unclear. The length of the CDR3 is 14 residues. The ends were cut back, 2 bases at V and 0 bases at J, with 7 bases in the middle. Germline V gene sequence: CDR1 SGHVS, CDR2 FQNEAQ. CDR3 DNA: TGTGCCAGCAGCTTATCCGATATGAACACTGAAGCTTTCTTT. Amino acids: CASSLSDMNTEAFF.

The chain carries TRBV5-6 and TRBJ1-1, with D perhaps matching TRBD1 (5 bases). Trimming removed 4 bases from V and 5 bases from J, with 27 bases in between. In germline, CDR1 is SGHDT, CDR2 YYEEEE. The CDR3 totals 18 residues. The CDR3 here is CASSNRPLVTARGTEAFF. The DNA of the CDR3 is TGTGCCAGCAGCAATAGACCCCTCGTCACGGCAAGGGGTACTGAAGCTTTCTTT.

This clonotype was counted only a few times. V gene TRBV28 combines with J gene TRBJ1-5; 9 bases align to TRBD1. From germline, CDR1 is MDHEN and CDR2 SYDVKM. The V segment lost 6 bases and the J segment 4 bases; nucleotides outside the gene matches: 10. CDR3 length: 16 amino acids. CDR3 protein: CASRPPGQGGNQPQHF. The CDR3 DNA reads as TGTGCCAGCAGACCGCCGGGACAGGGTGGGAATCAGCCCCAGCATTTT.

At least ten counts were recorded for this clonotype. CDR3 in amino acids: CAISQGGTSGRADEQYV. CDR3 in DNA: TGTGCCATCAGTCAAGGCGGGACTAGCGGGAGGGCCGACGAGCAGTACGTC. This chain uses TRBV10-3 with TRBJ2-7, with 16 bases identical to TRBD2. Germline CDR1 ENHRY, CDR2 SYGVKD. V shed 5 bases, J shed 5 bases, and the junction held 9 bases outside the gene matches. There are 17 residues in the CDR3.

This rearrangement joins TRBV2 to TRBJ2-5, with 10 bases that match TRBD2. V shed 6 bases, J shed 5 bases, and the junction held 6 bases outside the gene matches. Germline V gene data show CDR1 as SNHLY and CDR2 as FYNNEI. The CDR3 length is 14 residues. For the CDR3, the DNA is TGTGCCAGCAGAGCACTAGCGGGAAGGGAGACCCAGTACTTC. Its translation: CASRALAGRETQYF.

In this sample, this clonotype turned up many times. This chain links TRBV20-1 with TRBJ2-3; 10 bases align to TRBD2. CDR3 length: 15 residues. Germline assignment: CDR1 DFQATT and CDR2 SNEGSKA (reference sequence). After removal of 0 bases from V and 5 bases from J, the junction contained 5 bases not matched to a gene. CDR3 nucleotide sequence: TGCAGTGCTAGAGATGAGCGGGAGGGCGGAGATACGCAGTATTTT. Translating it yields CSARDEREGGDTQYF.

This clonotype has at least ten counts. This chain connects TRBV3-1 to TRBJ1-1; 7 nucleotides agree with TRBD1. This CDR3 region has 16 residues. Germline-derived CDR1 and CDR2 are LGHDT and YNNKEL (reference sequence). V gave up 3 bases and J gave up 1 base; unmatched junction bases: 8. In nucleotides, the CDR3 is TGTGCCAGCAGCCACCGGGGACAGCTAACGAACACTGAAGCTTTCTTT. Protein product: CASSHRGQLTNTEAFF.

This clonotype turned up a few times. The chain combines TRBV30 with TRBJ1-1; TRBD1 is a possible D gene (6 bases). This CDR3 spans 14 amino acids. The germline V gene encodes CDR1 GTSNPN and CDR2 SVGIG (reference sequence). Trimming stripped 2 bases from V and 2 bases from J, with 12 bases between. The CDR3 bases are TGTGCCTGGAGTCTTACAGGGTTTAACACTGAAGCTTTCTTT. Its protein product is CAWSLTGFNTEAFF.

This clonotype was counted at least ten times. The DNA of the CDR3 is TGTGCCAGCAGCTTAGCCCGATGGCTCGGACAGGGATCCTACGAGCAGTACTTC. It translates to CASSLARWLGQGSYEQYF. This rearrangement joins TRBV11-2 to TRBJ2-7; 8 bases fit TRBD1. Looked up from germline, CDR1 is SGHAT and CDR2 is FQNNGV. V shed 1 base and J 1 base; nucleotides not matched to a gene: 12. The CDR3 has 18 amino acids.